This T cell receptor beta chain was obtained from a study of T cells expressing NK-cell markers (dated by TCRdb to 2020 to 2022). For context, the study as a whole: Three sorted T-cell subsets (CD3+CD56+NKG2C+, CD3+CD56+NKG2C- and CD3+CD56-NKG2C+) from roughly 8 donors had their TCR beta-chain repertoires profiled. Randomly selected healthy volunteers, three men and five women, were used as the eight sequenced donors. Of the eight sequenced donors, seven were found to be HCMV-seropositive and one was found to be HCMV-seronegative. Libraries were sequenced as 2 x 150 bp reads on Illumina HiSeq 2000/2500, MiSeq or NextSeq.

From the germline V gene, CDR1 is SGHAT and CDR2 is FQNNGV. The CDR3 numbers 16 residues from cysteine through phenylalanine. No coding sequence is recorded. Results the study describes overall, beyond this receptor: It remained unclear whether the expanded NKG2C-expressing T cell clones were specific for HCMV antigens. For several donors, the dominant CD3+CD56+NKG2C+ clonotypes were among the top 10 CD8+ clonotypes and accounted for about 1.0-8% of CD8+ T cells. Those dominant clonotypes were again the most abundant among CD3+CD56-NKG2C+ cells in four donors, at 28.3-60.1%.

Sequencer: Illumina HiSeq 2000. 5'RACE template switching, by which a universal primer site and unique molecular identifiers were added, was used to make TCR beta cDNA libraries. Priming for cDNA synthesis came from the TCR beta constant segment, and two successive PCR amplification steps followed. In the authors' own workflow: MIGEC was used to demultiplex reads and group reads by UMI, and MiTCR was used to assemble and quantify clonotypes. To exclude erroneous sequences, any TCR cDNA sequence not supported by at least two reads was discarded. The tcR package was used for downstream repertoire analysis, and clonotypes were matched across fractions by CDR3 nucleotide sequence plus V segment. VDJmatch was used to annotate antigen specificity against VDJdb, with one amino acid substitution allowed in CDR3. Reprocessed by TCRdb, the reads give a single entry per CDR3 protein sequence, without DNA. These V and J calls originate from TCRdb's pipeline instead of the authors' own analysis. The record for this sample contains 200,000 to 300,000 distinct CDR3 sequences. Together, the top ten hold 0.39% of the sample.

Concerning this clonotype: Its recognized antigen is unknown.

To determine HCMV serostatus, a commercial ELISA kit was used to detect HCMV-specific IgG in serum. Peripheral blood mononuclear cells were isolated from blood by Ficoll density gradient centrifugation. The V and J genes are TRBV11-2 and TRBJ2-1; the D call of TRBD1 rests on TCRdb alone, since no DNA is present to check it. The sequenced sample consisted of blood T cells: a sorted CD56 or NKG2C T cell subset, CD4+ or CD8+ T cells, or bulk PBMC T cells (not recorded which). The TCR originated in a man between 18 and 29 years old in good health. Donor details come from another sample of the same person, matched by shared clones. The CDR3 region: CASSFGRRNSYNEQFF. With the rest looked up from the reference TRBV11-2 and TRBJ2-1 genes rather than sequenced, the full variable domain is EAGVAQSPRYKIIEKRQSVAFWCNPISGHATLYWYQQILGQGPKLLIQFQNNGVVDDSQLPKDRFSAERLKGVDSTLKIQPAKLEDSAVYLCASSFGRRNSYNEQFFGPGTRLTVL.